Given below is one T cell receptor beta chain in context. Profiling relied on immunoSEQ multiplex PCR, and the TCRdb table lists in-frame clones only, not all of them. The sample shows 650,000 to 800,000 clones, approximately 90% of them seen only once. The data derive from a study of blood T cell repertoires in COVID-19. This clonotype originated in a woman younger than 30 with acute or convalescent COVID-19. The material sequenced was peripheral blood.

CDR3 in DNA: TGCGCCAGCAGCTTGGGGGACAGTTCCTATGGCTACACCTTC. Translation gives CASSLGDSSYGYTF. The chain employs TRBV5-1 and TRBJ1-2; 7 bases agree with TRBD1. This CDR3 is 14 amino acids long. Germline values: CDR1 SGHRS, CDR2 YFSETQ. V lost 0 bases and J lost 4; bases outside the gene matches: 3.